Ten or more counts support the clone carrying this T cell receptor beta chain. Its target is unknown. Trimming stripped 0 bases from V and 9 bases from J, with 9 bases between. CDR3 length equals 14 residues. From germline, CDR1 is MGHRA and CDR2 YSYEKL. Sorted CD4+ subsets: naive, central memory, regulatory, stem cell-like memory (CD45RO/CCR7/CD25/CD127/CD95/CD27 panel). The sample belongs to a study of beta chain features in type 1 diabetes. Regarding the study as a whole: Researchers reported that naive, central memory and Treg TCRB repertoires appeared more similar in patients than in healthy donors. More deletions and fewer insertions at VDJ junctions were seen in type 1 diabetes patients. Whether HLA type influences TCRB rearrangement remained unresolved here.

TCRB transcripts that were expressed got sequenced, as all of the isolated RNA had been reverse transcribed. Using immunoSEQ multiplex PCR, the repertoire was profiled, and TCRdb retains in-frame clones only, with some absent. The profile shows roughly 300,000 clones, 14% of them singletons. The sample comprised central memory CD4+ T cells from blood. The V gene is TRBV4-1, the J gene TRBJ1-6; D is unclear. This TCR derives from a man aged 30 to 45 in good health. Here the CDR3 reads CASSQENGVSPLHF. The CDR3 DNA sequence: TGCGCCAGCAGCCAAGAAAACGGTGTTTCACCCCTCCACTTT.